The 11 T cell receptor beta chains below all came from one sample that was sequenced in a study of blood T cell repertoires in COVID-19. Measured with immunoSEQ multiplex PCR; TCRdb has only the in-frame clones, and not every one. Among a few hundred thousand clones listed, over 75% were seen once. The sample was peripheral blood. The receptor set was obtained from a human donor in a cohort sampled during active COVID-19.

V usage is TRBV12-1 and J usage is TRBJ1-4. TRBV12-1 is listed as a pseudogene. There are 16 residues in the CDR3. This CDR3 is CASSLLGVRCNEKLFF. The CDR3 DNA follows: TGTGCCAGCAGCCTCCTGGGAGTCCGTTGTAATGAAAAACTGTTTTTT.

This chain uses TRBV12-3 or TRBV12-4 with TRBJ2-7; no definite D call. The V end lost 2 bases, the J end lost 7 bases, and 9 bases lay between the germline ends. This CDR3 has 12 residues. In DNA, the CDR3 is TGTGCCAGCAGTTTATCCCTCCGGGAGCAGTACTTC. Its protein is CASSLSLREQYF.

The chain links TRBV7-2 to TRBJ2-7; D gene unclear. V was trimmed by 5 bases and J by 2 bases, leaving 19 bases between them. Germline CDR1 SGHTA, CDR2 FQGNSA. This CDR3 spans 16 amino acids. The DNA for the CDR3 is TGTGCCAGCAGCCGGATCATAGCCCTACCTCCCTACGAGCAGTACTTC. It translates to CASSRIIALPPYEQYF. The variable domain in full, with the rest retrieved from reference TRBV7-2 and TRBJ2-7, is GAGVSQSPSNKVTEKGKDVELRCDPISGHTALYWYRQSLGQGLEFLIYFQGNSAPDKSGLPSDRFSAERTGGSVSTLTIQRTQQEDSAVYLCASSRIIALPPYEQYFGPGTRLTVT.

This chain joins TRBV27 and TRBJ2-1, with D perhaps matching TRBD2 (6 bases). This CDR3 comprises 14 residues. Germline assignment: CDR1 MNHEY and CDR2 SMNVEV (reference sequence). Trimming took off 2 bases at V and 6 bases at J, with 11 bases between the two ends. CDR3 in DNA: TGTGCCAGCAGTTTAGGGCGGGGACGCAATGAGCAGTTCTTC. Protein: CASSLGRGRNEQFF.

V usage is TRBV9 and J usage is TRBJ1-1, with no clear D. Germline assignment: CDR1 SGDLS and CDR2 YYNGEE. The CDR3 length is 18 residues. Trimming left V 4 bases short and J 3 bases short, with 25 bases between. CDR3 in amino acids: CASSPHLRDRAGDTEAFF. The CDR3 DNA follows: TGTGCCAGCAGCCCACACCTGAGGGATAGGGCAGGAGACACTGAAGCTTTCTTT. Filled out from reference TRBV9 and TRBJ1-1, the complete variable domain reads DSGVTQTPKHLITATGQRVTLRCSPRSGDLSVYWYQQSLDQGLQFLIQYYNGEERAKGNILERFSAQQFPDLHSELNLSSLELGDSALYFCASSPHLRDRAGDTEAFFGQGTRLTVV.

As regards this clone: The sample holds other DNA sequences that translate to the same CDR3. The chain uses TRBV20-1 and TRBJ2-5; no definite D call. Germline values: CDR1 DFQATT, CDR2 SNEGSKA (reference sequence). Trimming took off 5 bases at V and 5 bases at J, with 6 bases between the two ends. The CDR3 runs 10 residues. Here the CDR3 DNA reads TGCAGTGCTGCCCGGGAGACCCAGTACTTC. Amino acids: CSAARETQYF.

The chain uses TRBV7-9 and TRBJ2-7, with D uncertain. Between the trimmed V and J ends, which lost 0 bases and 1 base, there was a span of 10 bases. CDR1 SEHNR and CDR2 FQNEAQ come from the germline V gene (reference sequence). The CDR3 is 15 residues long. This CDR3 reads CASSLAMHSSYEQYF. In DNA, the CDR3 is TGTGCCAGCAGCTTAGCCATGCACAGTTCCTACGAGCAGTACTTC. The full variable domain, rest sourced from reference TRBV7-9 and TRBJ2-7, is DTGVSQNPRHKITKRGQNVTFRCDPISEHNRLYWYRQTLGQGPEFLTYFQNEAQLEKSRLLSDRFSAERPKGSFSTLEIQRTEQGDSAMYLCASSLAMHSSYEQYFGPGTRLTVT.

The V call is TRBV5-6, the J call TRBJ2-7, with 7 nucleotides matching TRBD2. The germline V gene has CDR1 SGHDT and CDR2 YYEEEE. This CDR3 has 15 amino acids. V lost 2 bases to trimming and J lost 3 bases; unmatched junction nucleotides: 8. CDR3: CASSLMLAAFYEQYF. The CDR3 coding sequence is TGTGCCAGCAGCTTAATGCTAGCGGCATTCTACGAGCAGTACTTC.

This clone was counted a few times. This chain links TRBV6-1 with TRBJ1-2, with TRBD1 identical over 7 bases. Trimming removed 3 bases from V and 2 bases from J; junction bases left unmatched: 3. The CDR3 consists of 14 residues. Germline V lookup: CDR1 MNHNS, CDR2 SASEGT. The CDR3 region is CASSDPTGNYGYTF. The CDR3 region has the DNA TGTGCCAGCAGTGACCCGACAGGGAACTATGGCTACACCTTC.

The chain carries TRBV30 and TRBJ2-1, with D possibly TRBD2 on 6 matching bases. Germline loops: CDR1 GTSNPN, CDR2 SVGIG (reference sequence). This CDR3 spans 14 amino acids. V was cut by 4 bases and J by 0 bases, with 10 bases left in between. CDR3 sequence: CAWMAGSSYNEQFF. The CDR3 nucleotides read TGTGCCTGGATGGCGGGGAGCTCCTACAATGAGCAGTTCTTC.

The chain employs TRBV7-9 and TRBJ2-5; no definite D call. CDR1 is SEHNR and CDR2 is FQNEAQ in the germline V gene (reference sequence). Trimming shortened V by 4 bases and J by 2 bases, and 14 bases separated the two germline ends. The length of the CDR3 is 15 residues. CDR3 sequence: CASSYDRLEQETQYF. CDR3 DNA sequence: TGTGCCAGCAGCTATGATCGACTGGAGCAAGAGACCCAGTACTTC.